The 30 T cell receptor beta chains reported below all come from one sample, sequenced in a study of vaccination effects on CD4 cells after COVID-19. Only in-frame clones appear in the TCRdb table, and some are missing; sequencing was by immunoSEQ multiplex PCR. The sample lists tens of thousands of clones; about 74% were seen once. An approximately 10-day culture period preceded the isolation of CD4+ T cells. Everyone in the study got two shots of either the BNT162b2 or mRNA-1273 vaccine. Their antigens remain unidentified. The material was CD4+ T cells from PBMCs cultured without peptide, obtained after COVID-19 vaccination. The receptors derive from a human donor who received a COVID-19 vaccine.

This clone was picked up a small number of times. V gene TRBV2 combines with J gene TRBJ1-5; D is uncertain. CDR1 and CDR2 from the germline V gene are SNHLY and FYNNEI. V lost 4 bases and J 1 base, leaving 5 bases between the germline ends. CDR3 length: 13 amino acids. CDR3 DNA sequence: TGTGCCAGCAGTGGGGAGAGCAATCAGCCCCAGCATTTT. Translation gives CASSGESNQPQHF. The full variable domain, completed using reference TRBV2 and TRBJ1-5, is EPEVTQTPSHQVTQMGQEVILRCVPISNHLYFYWYRQILGQKVEFLVSFYNNEISEKSEIFDDQFSVERPDGSNFTLKIRSTKLEDSAMYFCASSGESNQPQHFGDGTRLSIL.

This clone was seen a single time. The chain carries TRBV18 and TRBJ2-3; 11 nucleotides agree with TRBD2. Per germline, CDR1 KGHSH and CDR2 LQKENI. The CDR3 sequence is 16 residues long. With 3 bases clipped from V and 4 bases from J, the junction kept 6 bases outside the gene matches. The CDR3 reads CASSPTSGSGSDTQYF. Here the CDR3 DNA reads TGTGCCAGCTCACCTACTAGCGGGAGTGGGTCAGATACGCAGTATTTT.

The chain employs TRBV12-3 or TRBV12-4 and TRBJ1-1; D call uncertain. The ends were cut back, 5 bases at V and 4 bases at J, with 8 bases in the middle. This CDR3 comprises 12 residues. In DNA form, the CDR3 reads TGTGCCAGCAGTGCGACTTTCACTGAAGCTTTCTTT. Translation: CASSATFTEAFF.

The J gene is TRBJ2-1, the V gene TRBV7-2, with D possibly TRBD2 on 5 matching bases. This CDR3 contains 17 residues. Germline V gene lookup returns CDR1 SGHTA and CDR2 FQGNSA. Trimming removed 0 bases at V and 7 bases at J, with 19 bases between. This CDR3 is CASSLAKALSGRNEQFF. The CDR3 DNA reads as TGTGCCAGCAGCTTAGCGAAGGCGCTGAGCGGCCGGAATGAGCAGTTCTTC.

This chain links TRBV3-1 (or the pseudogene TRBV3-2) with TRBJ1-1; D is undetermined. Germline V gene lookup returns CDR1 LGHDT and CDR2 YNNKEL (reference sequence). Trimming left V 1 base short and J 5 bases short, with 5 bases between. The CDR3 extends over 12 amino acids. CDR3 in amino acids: CASSQVGTEAFF. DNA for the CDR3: TGTGCCAGCAGCCAAGTGGGGACTGAAGCTTTCTTT.

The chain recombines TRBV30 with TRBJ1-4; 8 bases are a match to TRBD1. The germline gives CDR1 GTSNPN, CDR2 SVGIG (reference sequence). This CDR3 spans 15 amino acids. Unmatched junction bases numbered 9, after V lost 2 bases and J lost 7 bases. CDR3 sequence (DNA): TGTGCCTGGAGTTTTGCGGCAGGGGGCGGTGAAAAACTGTTTTTT. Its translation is CAWSFAAGGGEKLFF.

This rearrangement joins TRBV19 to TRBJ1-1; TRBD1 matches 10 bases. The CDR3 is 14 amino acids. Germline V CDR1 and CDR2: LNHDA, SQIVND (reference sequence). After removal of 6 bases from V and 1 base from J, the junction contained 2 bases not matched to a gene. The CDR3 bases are TGTGCCAGTAGAAGGGACAGGGGGAACACTGAAGCTTTCTTT. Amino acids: CASRRDRGNTEAFF. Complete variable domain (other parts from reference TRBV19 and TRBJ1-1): DGGITQSPKYLFRKEGQNVTLSCEQNLNHDAMYWYRQDPGQGLRLIYYSQIVNDFQKGDIAEGYSVSREKKESFPLTVTSAQKNPTAFYLCASRRDRGNTEAFFGQGTRLTVV.

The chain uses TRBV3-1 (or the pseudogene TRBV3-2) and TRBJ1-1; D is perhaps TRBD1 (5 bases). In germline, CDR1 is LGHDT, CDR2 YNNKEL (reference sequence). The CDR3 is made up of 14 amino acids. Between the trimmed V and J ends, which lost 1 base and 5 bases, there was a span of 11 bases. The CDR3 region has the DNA TGTGCCAGCAGCCAAGCTGGGGGGGGAACTGAAGCTTTCTTT. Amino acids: CASSQAGGGTEAFF.

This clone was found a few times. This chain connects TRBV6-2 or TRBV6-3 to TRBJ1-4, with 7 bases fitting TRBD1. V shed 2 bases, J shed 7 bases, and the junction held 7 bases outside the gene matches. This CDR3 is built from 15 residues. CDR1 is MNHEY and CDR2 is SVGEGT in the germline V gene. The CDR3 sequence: CASSYGGTAVEKLFF. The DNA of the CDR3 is TGTGCCAGCAGTTACGGGGGGACAGCCGTTGAAAAACTGTTTTTT.

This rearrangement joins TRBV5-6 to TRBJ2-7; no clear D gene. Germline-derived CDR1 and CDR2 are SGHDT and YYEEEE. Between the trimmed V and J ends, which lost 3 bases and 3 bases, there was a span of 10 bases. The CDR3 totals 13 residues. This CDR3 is CASSSQSYYEQYV. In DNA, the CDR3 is TGTGCCAGCAGCTCCCAATCCTACTACGAGCAGTACGTC.

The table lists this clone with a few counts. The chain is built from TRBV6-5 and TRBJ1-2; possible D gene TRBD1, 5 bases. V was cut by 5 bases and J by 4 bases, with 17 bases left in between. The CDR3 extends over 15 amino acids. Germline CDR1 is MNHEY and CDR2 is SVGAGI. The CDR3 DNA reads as TGTGCCAGCAGTCCAGGGCTCTGGAACTTCTATGGCTACACCTTC. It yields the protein CASSPGLWNFYGYTF.

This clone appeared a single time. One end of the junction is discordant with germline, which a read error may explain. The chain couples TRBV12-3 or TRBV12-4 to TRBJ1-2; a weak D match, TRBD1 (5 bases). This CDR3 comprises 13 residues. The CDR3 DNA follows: TGTGCCAGCAGTTCTCCGGCAACCCGGGACCTAACTTTC. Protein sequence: CASSSPATRDLTF.

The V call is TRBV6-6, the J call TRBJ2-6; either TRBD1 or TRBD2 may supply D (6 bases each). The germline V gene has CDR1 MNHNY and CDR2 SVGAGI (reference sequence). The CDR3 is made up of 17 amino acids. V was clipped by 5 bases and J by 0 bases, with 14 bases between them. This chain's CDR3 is CASSPLEGGSGANVLTF. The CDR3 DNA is TGTGCCAGCAGTCCTCTCGAGGGGGGCTCTGGGGCCAACGTCCTGACTTTC.

CDR3 protein: CASSQDWGDRGRFQETQYF. CDR3 DNA sequence: TGCGCCAGCAGCCAAGATTGGGGGGACAGGGGCCGGTTTCAAGAGACCCAGTACTTC. The chain carries TRBV4-1 and TRBJ2-5, with 10 bases that match TRBD1. The CDR3 has 19 amino acids. J was trimmed by 2 bases and V by 0 bases; bases with no gene match: 12. Germline V CDR1 and CDR2: MGHRA, YSYEKL.

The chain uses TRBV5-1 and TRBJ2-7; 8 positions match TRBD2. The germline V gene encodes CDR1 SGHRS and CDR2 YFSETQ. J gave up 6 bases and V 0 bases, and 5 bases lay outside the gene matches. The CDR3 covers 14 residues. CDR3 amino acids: CASSLAERGSEQYV. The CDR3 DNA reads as TGCGCCAGCAGCTTGGCCGAGCGGGGGAGCGAGCAGTACGTC.

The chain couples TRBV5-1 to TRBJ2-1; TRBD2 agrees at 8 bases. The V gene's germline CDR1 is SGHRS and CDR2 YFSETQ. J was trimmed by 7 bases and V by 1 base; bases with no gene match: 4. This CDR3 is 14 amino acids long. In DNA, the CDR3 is TGCGCCAGCAGCTTGAGCGGGGGTGGGAATGAGCAGTTCTTC. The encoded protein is CASSLSGGGNEQFF.

CDR3 residues: CASSHRPANTGELFF. In nucleotides, the CDR3 is TGTGCCAGCAGCCACAGGCCCGCGAACACCGGGGAGCTGTTTTTT. The gene calls are TRBV28 and TRBJ2-2; the D gene is possibly TRBD1 (5 bases). Germline V gene sequence: CDR1 MDHEN, CDR2 SYDVKM. This CDR3 has 15 amino acids. Trimming took 6 bases from V and 0 from J, leaving 11 bases between them.

The CDR3 coding sequence is TGTGCCAGCAGCCAAGTGTTTGGAGGGGATATCACTGAAGCTTTCTTT. It yields the protein CASSQVFGGDITEAFF. The chain combines TRBV3-1 (or the pseudogene TRBV3-2) with TRBJ1-1, with D possibly TRBD1 on 5 matching bases. The CDR3 loop spans 16 amino acids. V lost 1 base and J 4 bases, leaving 16 bases between the germline ends. The germline gives CDR1 LGHDT, CDR2 YNNKEL (reference sequence).

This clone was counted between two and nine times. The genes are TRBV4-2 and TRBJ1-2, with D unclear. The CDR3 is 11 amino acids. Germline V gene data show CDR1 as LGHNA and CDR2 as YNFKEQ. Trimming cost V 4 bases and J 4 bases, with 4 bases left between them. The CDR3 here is CASSPGYGYTF. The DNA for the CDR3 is TGTGCCAGCAGCCCCGGCTATGGCTACACCTTC.

For the CDR3, the DNA is TGTGCCAGCGGACAGGGGCCTGAAGCTTTCTTT. Translating gives CASGQGPEAFF. This chain links TRBV6-5 with TRBJ1-1, with TRBD1 matching over 9 bases. The V gene end was trimmed by 8 bases and the J gene end by 6 bases; junction bases not matched to a gene: 1. The germline V gene encodes CDR1 MNHEY and CDR2 SVGAGI. The CDR3 runs to 11 residues.

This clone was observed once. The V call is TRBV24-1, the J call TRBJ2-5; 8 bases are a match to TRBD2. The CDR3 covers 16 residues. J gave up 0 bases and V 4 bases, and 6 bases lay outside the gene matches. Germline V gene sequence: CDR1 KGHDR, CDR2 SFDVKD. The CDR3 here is CATSEGGSGDQETQYF. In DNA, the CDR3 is TGTGCCACCAGTGAAGGCGGTAGCGGGGACCAAGAGACCCAGTACTTC.

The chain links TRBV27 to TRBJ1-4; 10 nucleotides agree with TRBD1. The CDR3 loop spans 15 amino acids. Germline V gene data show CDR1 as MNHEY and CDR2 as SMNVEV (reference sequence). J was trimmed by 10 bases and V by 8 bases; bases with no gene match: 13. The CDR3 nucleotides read TGTGCCAGCCGTGGTCGGGACAGGGGTCCCCGAAAACTGTTTTTT. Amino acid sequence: CASRGRDRGPRKLFF.

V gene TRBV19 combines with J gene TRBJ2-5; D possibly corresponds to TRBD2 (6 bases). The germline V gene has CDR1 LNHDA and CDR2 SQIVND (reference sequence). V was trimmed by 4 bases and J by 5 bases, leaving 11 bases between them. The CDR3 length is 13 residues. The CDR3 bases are TGTGCCAGTAGTAGGGCGGGGAGGGAGACCCAGTACTTC. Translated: CASSRAGRETQYF. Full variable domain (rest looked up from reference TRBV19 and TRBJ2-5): DGGITQSPKYLFRKEGQNVTLSCEQNLNHDAMYWYRQDPGQGLRLIYYSQIVNDFQKGDIAEGYSVSREKKESFPLTVTSAQKNPTAFYLCASSRAGRETQYFGPGTRLLVL.

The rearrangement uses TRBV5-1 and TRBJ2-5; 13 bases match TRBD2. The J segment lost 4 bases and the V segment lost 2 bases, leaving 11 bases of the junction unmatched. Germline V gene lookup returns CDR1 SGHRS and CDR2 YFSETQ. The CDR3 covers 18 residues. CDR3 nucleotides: TGCGCCAGCAGCTTACTAGCGGGGGGGCCAACGGGTGGAGAGACCCAGTACTTC. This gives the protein CASSLLAGGPTGGETQYF. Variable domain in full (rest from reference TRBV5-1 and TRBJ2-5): KAGVTQTPRYLIKTRGQQVTLSCSPISGHRSVSWYQQTPGQGLQFLFEYFSETQRNKGNFPGRFSGRQFSNSRSEMNVSTLELGDSALYLCASSLLAGGPTGGETQYFGPGTRLLVL.

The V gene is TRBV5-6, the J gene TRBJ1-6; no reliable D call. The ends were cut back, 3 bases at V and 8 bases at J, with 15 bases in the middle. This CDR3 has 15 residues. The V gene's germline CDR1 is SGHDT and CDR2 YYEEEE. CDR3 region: CASSSLKDGDSPLHF. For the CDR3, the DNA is TGTGCCAGCAGCTCTCTCAAAGACGGAGATTCACCCCTCCACTTT.

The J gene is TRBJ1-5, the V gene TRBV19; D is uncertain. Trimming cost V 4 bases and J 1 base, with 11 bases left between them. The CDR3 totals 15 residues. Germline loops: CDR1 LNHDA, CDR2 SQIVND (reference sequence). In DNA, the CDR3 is TGTGCCAGTAGTACTTCCTCGGTGAGCAATCAGCCCCAGCATTTT. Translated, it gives CASSTSSVSNQPQHF.

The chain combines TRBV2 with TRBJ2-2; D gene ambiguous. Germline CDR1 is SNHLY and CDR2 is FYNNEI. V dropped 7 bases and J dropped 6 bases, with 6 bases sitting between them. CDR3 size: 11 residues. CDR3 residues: CASTMAGELFF. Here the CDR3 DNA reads TGTGCCAGCACCATGGCCGGGGAGCTGTTTTTT.

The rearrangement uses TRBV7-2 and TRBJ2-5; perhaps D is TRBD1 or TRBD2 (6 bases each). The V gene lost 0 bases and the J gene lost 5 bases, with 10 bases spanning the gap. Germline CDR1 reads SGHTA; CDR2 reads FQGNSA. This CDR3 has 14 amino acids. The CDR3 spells CASSLAGGAETQYF. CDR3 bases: TGTGCCAGCAGCTTAGCGGGGGGCGCGGAGACCCAGTACTTC.

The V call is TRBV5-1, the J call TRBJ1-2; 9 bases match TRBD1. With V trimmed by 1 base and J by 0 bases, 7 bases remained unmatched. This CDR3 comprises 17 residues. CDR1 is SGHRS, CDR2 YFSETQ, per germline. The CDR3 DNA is TGCGCCAGCAGCTTGTACGGGACAGGGACAGCTAACTATGGCTACACCTTC. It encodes CASSLYGTGTANYGYTF.

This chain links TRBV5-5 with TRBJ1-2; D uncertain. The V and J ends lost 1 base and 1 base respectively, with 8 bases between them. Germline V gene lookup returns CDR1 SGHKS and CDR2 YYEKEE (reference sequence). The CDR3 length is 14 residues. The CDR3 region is CASSLSGNNYGYTF. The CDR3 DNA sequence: TGTGCCAGCAGCTTGTCGGGCAATAACTATGGCTACACCTTC. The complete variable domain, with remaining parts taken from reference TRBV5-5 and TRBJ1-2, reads DAGVTQSPTHLIKTRGQQVTLRCSPISGHKSVSWYQQVLGQGPQFIFQYYEKEERGRGNFPDRFSARQFPNYSSELNVNALLLGDSALYLCASSLSGNNYGYTFGSGTRLTVV.